This TCR beta chain was identified in a study of blood T cell repertoires in COVID-19. Study-level information: The United States, Italy and Spain supplied acute and convalescent COVID-19 samples. PBMCs, B-cell-depleted T cells, or T cells provided the cDNA or gDNA that made up the material.

Original processing methods: Estimation of nucleated cell counts relied on the amplification of reference gene primers. Clones were sequenced by immunoSEQ multiplex PCR, and TCRdb holds only the in-frame ones, with some missing. The V and J calls and clone size are taken from that table; D and trimming were inferred from the DNA. The sample lists more than 20,000 clones, 89% seen once, with 19% in the top ten. This clone was detected only a few times. The receptor comes from a human donor in a cohort sampled during active COVID-19. What was sequenced was peripheral blood.

The CDR3 spells CASSPVSYNQPQHF. The CDR3 DNA reads TGTGCCAGCTCACCAGTCAGTTATAATCAGCCCCAGCATTTT. This chain links TRBV18 with TRBJ1-5; D is unresolved. V was trimmed by 2 bases and J by 4 bases, leaving 9 bases between them. CDR3 length: 14 amino acids. Germline CDR1 and CDR2: KGHSH and LQKENI.